These 10 T cell receptor beta chains share one sample of origin, sequenced in a study of blood T cell repertoires in COVID-19. Assay: immunoSEQ multiplex PCR; the TCRdb copy retains only in-frame clones and omits some. The sample lists about 140,000 clones; around 87% were seen once. The source material was peripheral blood. These receptors were obtained from a human donor in a cohort sampled during active COVID-19.

The chain links TRBV28 to TRBJ2-4; 16 positions agree with TRBD2. Germline CDR1 MDHEN, CDR2 SYDVKM. The CDR3 covers 18 residues. Losses at the gene ends were 6 bases for V and 4 bases for J; bases not matched to a gene: 9. The CDR3 loop is CASSSVGTSGRVKNIQYF. The CDR3 DNA reads as TGTGCCAGCAGCTCCGTAGGGACTAGCGGGAGGGTTAAAAACATTCAGTACTTC.

This clone was recorded once. The chain couples TRBV1 to TRBJ1-2; the table's D gene call, TRBD1, was not cross checked with the DNA. TRBV1 is a pseudogene locus. The CDR3 is 17 amino acids. The CDR3: CTSSQDRTGGPNYGYTF. The CDR3 nucleotides are TGCACCAGCAGCCAAGACCGGACAGGGGGCCCTAACTATGGCTACACCTTC.

The chain is built from TRBV7-8 and TRBJ2-7; D may be TRBD2 (5 bases). V was cut by 5 bases and J by 2 bases, with 7 bases left in between. CDR3 size: 12 residues. Germline lookup yields CDR1 SGHVS and CDR2 FQNEAQ. The CDR3 loop reads CASSLGAYEQYF. CDR3 sequence (DNA): TGTGCCAGCAGCCTCGGGGCCTACGAGCAGTACTTC.

The CDR3 sequence is CAWSGKSSSYNSPLHF. The CDR3 DNA reads as TGTGCCTGGAGTGGAAAATCTAGCTCCTATAATTCACCCCTCCACTTT. This rearrangement joins TRBV30 to TRBJ1-6; no clear D gene. Germline loops: CDR1 GTSNPN, CDR2 SVGIG (reference sequence). V lost 1 base to trimming and J lost 0 bases, with 10 bases between them. The length of the CDR3 is 16 residues.

Notes on this clone: Distinct nucleotide sequences in the sample also encode this CDR3. The chain uses TRBV28 and TRBJ1-1; D perhaps matches TRBD1 (5 bases). The ends were cut back, 5 bases at V and 0 bases at J, with 10 bases in the middle. Germline V CDR1 and CDR2: MDHEN, SYDVKM. The CDR3 runs 14 residues. The CDR3 protein is CASSPTVLNTEAFF. CDR3 sequence (DNA): TGTGCCAGCAGTCCGACAGTACTGAACACTGAAGCTTTCTTT.

The V gene is TRBV6-5, the J gene TRBJ1-6; 7 bases match TRBD1. J gave up 7 bases and V 0 bases, and 6 bases lay outside the gene matches. The germline V gene has CDR1 MNHEY and CDR2 SVGAGI. This CDR3 is 16 amino acids long. The CDR3 protein is CASSYSGDSENSPLHF. The CDR3 bases are TGTGCCAGCAGTTACTCCGGGGACAGCGAGAATTCACCCCTCCACTTT.

The rearrangement uses TRBV10-2 and TRBJ2-5; 13 bases align to TRBD2. Per the germline V gene, CDR1 is WSHSY and CDR2 is SAAADI. Trimming removed 3 bases from V and 6 bases from J; junction bases left unmatched: 4. The CDR3 sequence is 15 residues long. The CDR3 DNA reads as TGCGCCAGCAGTGAACTAGCGGGAGGGCCAAAGACCCAGTACTTC. Protein sequence: CASSELAGGPKTQYF.

This clone was counted once. One junction end does not reproduce the germline sequence, and a read error may be involved. The V call is TRBV12-3 or TRBV12-4, the J call TRBJ2-7, with TRBD2 identical over 10 bases. CDR3 length equals 13 residues. The DNA for the CDR3 is TGTGCCAGCAGTATAGCGGGAGGAGGGGTGCAGTACTTC. As protein: CASSIAGGGVQYF.

This clone was seen only once. This chain joins TRBV19 and TRBJ2-3, with a weak D call TRBD1 (5 bases). The CDR3 sequence is 14 residues long. Germline CDR1 and CDR2: LNHDA and SQIVND (reference sequence). The germline V and J ends were trimmed by 5 bases and 3 bases, with 12 bases remaining between them. CDR3 in DNA: TGTGCCAGTAGTGTCCCAGGGTGGACAGATACGCAGTATTTT. Its translation: CASSVPGWTDTQYF.

The CDR3: CASSVGGSGRGEQYF. CDR3 DNA: TGTGCCAGCAGCGTAGGGGGTAGCGGGAGAGGCGAGCAGTACTTC. This rearrangement joins TRBV9 to TRBJ2-7; 9 bases are a match to TRBD2. Germline CDR1 SGDLS, CDR2 YYNGEE. V dropped 0 bases and J dropped 6; count of bases not matched to a gene: 7. This CDR3 is 15 amino acids long.